This T cell receptor beta chain was observed in a study of T-cell reconstitution after alpha-beta-depleted transplantation in children (dated by TCRdb to 2015 to 2016). Study-level background: Using TCR repertoire profiling, the study followed T-cell immune reconstitution in a quantitative way in children after TCRalphabeta/CD19-depleted allogeneic hematopoietic cell transplantation. General findings and caveats noted by the study authors: About two months after transplant, the apparently early recovery of alphabetaT-cell counts reportedly depended on just several hundred clones that had expanded rapidly and came from non-depleted graft cells. In some patients, the high TCRbeta diversity seen at day 60 was put down to recipient T cells and intrathymic progenitors that had survived conditioning. Over the following months the frequencies of hyperexpanded clones went down, and after one year T-cell counts and TCRbeta diversity were mostly credited to newly produced T cells.

V is shortened by 1 base, J by 6 bases, and the region joining them spans 13 bases. Taken from cysteine to phenylalanine, the CDR3 has 15 residues. Only the CDR3 part of the read is kept: 45 bases, read in frame from the first base. CDR1 and CDR2 (SGDLS, YYNGEE) derive from the germline V gene. According to the study, the label for this sample's treatment or condition signals: allogeneic hematopoietic cell transplantation with graft depleted of TCRalphabeta T cells and CD19 B cells. The transplant recipients were children given TCRalphabeta/CD19-depleted allogeneic hematopoietic cell grafts. In the case of this clonotype: Its recognized antigen is unknown. Base qualities were left out, and no much larger clone turns up one base away.

Libraries were prepared through PCR. The sequencer was an Illumina HiSeq 2500. TCR library preparation used molecular barcoding, with unique molecular identifiers applied to normalize quantification of the TCRbeta repertoire. Clones were called with MiXCR by TCRdb after fastp trimmed the public reads at Q25, and only in-frame beta chains were retained. Each CDR3 protein appears once, grouped with its most common genes and DNA. A total of fewer than 500,000 distinct CDR3 sequences appear in this sample, 43% of them only once. The ten largest clones take up approximately 30% of the sample. The chain is encoded by TRBV9 joined to TRBJ1-4, with the D gene uncertain. This TCR was recovered from a girl between 2 and 10 years old with aplastic anemia, due to receive a stem cell transplant. The sequencing used PBMCs, collected before TCRalphabeta/CD19-depleted stem cell transplant. The CDR3 amino acid sequence is: CASSVSADGDEKLFF. The nucleotides read TGTGCCAGCAGCGTAAGCGCGGATGGGGATGAAAAACTGTTTTTT.